This TCR beta chain was captured in a study of cytomegalovirus exposure and HLA in healthy donors. The PCR used 60 Vbeta and 13 Jbeta primers. Libraries were prepared by immunoSEQ multiplex PCR; TCRdb keeps only in-frame clonotypes and omits some of them. The repertoire consists of nearly 110,000 clones, with around 72% occurring once and the leading ten covering about 14%. The source material was PBMCs. The sequence was collected from a woman aged 40-49 years in good health and CMV-seropositive.

For the CDR3, the DNA is TGTGCCAGCAGCTTGGGACAGACTTATGGCTACACCTTC. The encoded protein is CASSLGQTYGYTF. The chain combines TRBV5-4 with TRBJ1-2; D may be TRBD1 (5 bases). Germline lookup yields CDR1 SGHNT and CDR2 YYREEE (reference sequence). Between the trimmed V and J ends, which lost 0 bases and 5 bases, there was a span of 8 bases. This CDR3 comprises 13 residues.